Following are 21 T cell receptor beta chains from one sample sequenced in a study of control samples from healthy donors and cancer patients (dated by TCRdb to the early 2020s). The library relied on the immunoSEQ multiplex PCR assay. TCRdb stores this immuneACCESS table with in-frame sequences only. Part of the clones is absent; in the studies checked, under half of the shortfall reflects unresolved V genes, and no reason is known for the rest. This sample has 150,000 or so clones in its table, and approximately 93% of those were observed once. Approximately 5.7% of the sample rests with the top ten. Sequenced sample: blood. The receptor source for this set is a man in his late teens or twenties in good health.

This chain joins TRBV7-9 and TRBJ2-3; 13 bases line up with TRBD2. J gave up 2 bases and V 3 bases, and 2 bases lay outside the gene matches. The CDR3 is made up of 16 amino acids. The germline V gene has CDR1 SEHNR and CDR2 FQNEAQ (reference sequence). The CDR3 bases are TGTGCCAGCAGCTTGACTAGCGGGAGGCCCACAGATACGCAGTATTTT. Encoded protein: CASSLTSGRPTDTQYF.

The chain recombines TRBV6-5 with TRBJ2-7; D ambiguous. Germline CDR1 and CDR2: MNHEY and SVGAGI. The CDR3 is 16 amino acids. Trimming took off 4 bases at V and 2 bases at J, with 18 bases between the two ends. This CDR3 reads CASSSPYRSGPYEQYF. CDR3 DNA: TGTGCCAGCAGTTCCCCTTATCGGTCTGGACCCTACGAGCAGTACTTC.

V usage is TRBV10-3 and J usage is TRBJ1-3; no clear D gene. V was clipped by 7 bases and J by 2 bases, with 15 bases between them. The CDR3 contains 15 residues. Germline values: CDR1 ENHRY, CDR2 SYGVKD. The CDR3 region is CAIITFAPAGNTIYF. As DNA, the CDR3 is TGTGCCATCATTACTTTCGCGCCCGCTGGAAACACCATATATTTT.

The V and J genes are TRBV9 and TRBJ2-1, with 8 bases fitting TRBD2. V trimming: 0 bases; J trimming: 6 bases; junction bases outside the gene matches: 8. Germline V gene data show CDR1 as SGDLS and CDR2 as YYNGEE. The CDR3 is 16 residues long. This chain's CDR3 is CASSVATQREINEQFF. Written as DNA, the CDR3 is TGTGCCAGCAGCGTAGCTACCCAGCGGGAGATCAATGAGCAGTTCTTC.

V usage is TRBV10-3 and J usage is TRBJ2-1, with 7 bases fitting TRBD2. The junction had 5 bases not matched to a gene; V was cut back by 2 bases and J by 10 bases. In germline, CDR1 is ENHRY, CDR2 SYGVKD. This CDR3 has 13 amino acids. CDR3 region: CAISERGREEQFF. The CDR3 coding sequence is TGTGCCATCAGTGAGCGGGGGAGGGAGGAGCAGTTCTTC.

The V and J genes are TRBV7-2 and TRBJ2-6; TRBD1 might be the D (6 bases). The V and J ends lost 7 bases and 0 bases respectively, with 13 bases between them. This CDR3 is 16 amino acids long. CDR1 and CDR2 (germline): SGHTA, FQGNSA. The CDR3 DNA follows: TGTGCCAGCAAAGTGACAGGAACCTCTGGGGCCAACGTCCTGACTTTC. Translating it yields CASKVTGTSGANVLTF.

This clone has a single count. This chain uses TRBV28 with TRBJ2-5; TRBD1 aligns across 10 bases. This CDR3 has 16 residues. The germline V gene encodes CDR1 MDHEN and CDR2 SYDVKM. The J segment lost 0 bases and the V segment lost 5 bases, leaving 6 bases of the junction unmatched. The CDR3 coding sequence is TGTGCCAGCAGTCTTTACGGGACAGGGGACCAAGAGACCCAGTACTTC. Translation gives CASSLYGTGDQETQYF.

V is TRBV4-1 and J is TRBJ1-1; no clear D. Trimming stripped 2 bases from V and 1 base from J, with 5 bases between. Germline assignment: CDR1 MGHRA and CDR2 YSYEKL. The CDR3 runs 13 residues. CDR3 sequence reads: CASSQWWNTEAFF. The CDR3 coding sequence is TGCGCCAGCAGCCAATGGTGGAACACTGAAGCTTTCTTT.

The chain links TRBV4-1 to TRBJ2-7; possibly TRBD1 or TRBD2 for D (6 bases each). Germline V gives CDR1 MGHRA, CDR2 YSYEKL. Trimming pared 2 bases from V and 2 bases from J, leaving 25 bases between. The CDR3 is 19 residues long. CDR3 in amino acids: CASSQFWEMTGGGAYEQYF. The DNA of the CDR3 is TGCGCCAGCAGCCAATTTTGGGAGATGACAGGCGGAGGGGCCTACGAGCAGTACTTC.

This clone appeared a single time. V and J are TRBV11-2 and TRBJ1-2; D gene ambiguous. The CDR3 loop spans 16 amino acids. With 2 bases removed from V and 6 bases from J, the gap between germline ends came to 19 bases. From germline, CDR1 is SGHAT and CDR2 FQNNGV. CDR3: CASSLNGPPPRNGYTF. The DNA for the CDR3 is TGTGCCAGCAGCTTAAATGGCCCCCCTCCCAGGAATGGCTACACCTTC.

Comment on this clone: Other DNA sequences within the sample encode an identical CDR3. The chain recombines TRBV27 with TRBJ1-5, with D tentatively TRBD1 (6 bases). CDR3 size: 13 residues. CDR1 is MNHEY, CDR2 SMNVEV, per germline (reference sequence). Trimming shortened V by 2 bases and J by 7 bases, and 9 bases separated the two germline ends. The CDR3 DNA reads as TGTGCCAGCAGTTTAGGGGGCGGCCAGCCCCAGCATTTT. Protein product: CASSLGGGQPQHF.

About this clone: Relative to the germline gene, one junction end is altered; a read error may explain this. The chain uses TRBV12-3 or TRBV12-4 and TRBJ1-6; no definite D call. This CDR3 spans 8 amino acids. CDR3 residues: CASRYKTF. The CDR3 nucleotides are TGTGCCAGCAGGTACAAAACATTT.

The rearrangement joins TRBV19 to TRBJ1-1; 9 nucleotides align to TRBD1. Germline loops: CDR1 LNHDA, CDR2 SQIVND (reference sequence). The ends lost 11 bases at V and 4 bases at J; junction bases unmatched: 5. This CDR3 contains 12 residues. CDR3 loop: CASQQGATEAFF. The CDR3 DNA reads as TGTGCCTCACAACAGGGGGCCACTGAAGCTTTCTTT.

This clone was picked up one time. The chain uses TRBV29-1 and TRBJ2-5; possible D gene TRBD1, 6 bases. V lost 8 bases and J lost 2, with 12 bases in between. CDR3 size: 12 residues. Germline loops: CDR1 SQVTM, CDR2 ANQGSEA. This chain's CDR3 is CSSEDRQETQYF. The DNA for the CDR3 is TGCAGCTCAGAGGACAGACAAGAGACCCAGTACTTC.

The genes are TRBV29-1 and TRBJ1-2; D uncertain. The CDR3 is 11 residues long. V was shortened by 2 bases and J by 5 bases, with 6 bases between the two germline ends. CDR1 and CDR2 from the germline V gene are SQVTM and ANQGSEA. CDR3 sequence (DNA): TGCAGCGTTGAATTCGGGTATGGCTACACCTTC. Protein sequence: CSVEFGYGYTF.

The rearrangement uses TRBV2 and TRBJ2-7; D is ambiguous. The CDR3 extends over 13 amino acids. V was shortened by 7 bases and J by 0 bases, with 10 bases between the two germline ends. Germline V gene lookup returns CDR1 SNHLY and CDR2 FYNNEI. The chain's CDR3 is CASKAAHSYEQYF. CDR3 bases: TGTGCCAGCAAGGCAGCCCACTCCTACGAGCAGTACTTC.

J is TRBJ1-2 and V is TRBV13; D call uncertain. This CDR3 has 16 residues. Trimming stripped 5 bases from V and 0 bases from J, with 16 bases between. Germline V lookup: CDR1 PRHDT, CDR2 FYEKMQ (reference sequence). The CDR3 nucleotides read TGTGCCAGCAGCCAAGAACAAGGCCTTACTAACTATGGCTACACCTTC. Amino acids: CASSQEQGLTNYGYTF.

This chain joins TRBV5-6 and TRBJ1-1, with D possibly being TRBD1 (5 bases). Looked up from germline, CDR1 is SGHDT and CDR2 is YYEEEE. The CDR3 spans 13 residues. The V end was cut by 5 bases, the J end by 9 bases, with 17 bases between. The DNA for the CDR3 is TGTGCCAGCAGTTTCGGGGCAGACGTGAAAGCTTTCTTT. This encodes CASSFGADVKAFF.

The V gene is TRBV2, the J gene TRBJ2-2; no firm D call. The CDR3 runs to 17 residues. Between the trimmed V and J ends, which lost 7 bases and 1 base, there was a span of 19 bases. Germline V lookup: CDR1 SNHLY, CDR2 FYNNEI. The DNA of the CDR3 is TGTGCCAGCAAGGGTCCCTCGTATCCATGGAACACCGGGGAGCTGTTTTTT. It translates to CASKGPSYPWNTGELFF.

The J gene is TRBJ2-5, the V gene TRBV25-1, with TRBD2 matching over 10 bases. J was trimmed by 6 bases and V by 2 bases; bases with no gene match: 9. CDR1 and CDR2 from the germline V gene are MGHDK and SYGVNS. There are 16 residues in the CDR3. The CDR3 DNA sequence: TGTGCCAGCAGTGAAATTTGGGTTAGCGGGAGGAAGACCCAGTACTTC. It encodes CASSEIWVSGRKTQYF.

J is TRBJ2-1 and V is TRBV13, with D perhaps TRBD2 (6 bases). Per germline, CDR1 PRHDT and CDR2 FYEKMQ (reference sequence). The germline V and J ends were trimmed by 4 bases and 9 bases, with 7 bases remaining between them. There are 11 residues in the CDR3. CDR3 loop: CASSSGGEQFF. The CDR3 DNA follows: TGTGCCAGCAGCTCCGGGGGTGAGCAGTTCTTC.